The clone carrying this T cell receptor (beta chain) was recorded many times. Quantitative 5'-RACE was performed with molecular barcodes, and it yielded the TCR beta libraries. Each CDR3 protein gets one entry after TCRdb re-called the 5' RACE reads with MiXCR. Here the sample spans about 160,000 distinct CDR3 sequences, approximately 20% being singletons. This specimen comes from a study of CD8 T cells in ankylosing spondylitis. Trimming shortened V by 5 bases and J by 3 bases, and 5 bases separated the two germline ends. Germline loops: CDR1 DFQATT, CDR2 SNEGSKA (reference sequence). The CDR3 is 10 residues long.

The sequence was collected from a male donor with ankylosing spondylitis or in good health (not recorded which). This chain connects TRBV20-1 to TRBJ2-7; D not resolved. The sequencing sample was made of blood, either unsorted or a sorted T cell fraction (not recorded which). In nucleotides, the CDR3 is TGCAGTGCTCACGACTACGAGCAGTACTTC. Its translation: CSAHDYEQYF.